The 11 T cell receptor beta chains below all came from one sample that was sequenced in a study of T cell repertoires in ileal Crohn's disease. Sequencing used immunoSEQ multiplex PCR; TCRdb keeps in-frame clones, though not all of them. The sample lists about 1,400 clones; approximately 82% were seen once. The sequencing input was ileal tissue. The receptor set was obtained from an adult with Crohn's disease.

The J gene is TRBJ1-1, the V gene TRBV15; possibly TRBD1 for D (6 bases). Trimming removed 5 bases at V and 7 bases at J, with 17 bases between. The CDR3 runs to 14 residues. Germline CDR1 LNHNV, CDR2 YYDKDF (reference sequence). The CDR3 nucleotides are TGTGCCACCAGCCCAGACAGGAGATACGTTGAAGCTTTCTTT. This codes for CATSPDRRYVEAFF.

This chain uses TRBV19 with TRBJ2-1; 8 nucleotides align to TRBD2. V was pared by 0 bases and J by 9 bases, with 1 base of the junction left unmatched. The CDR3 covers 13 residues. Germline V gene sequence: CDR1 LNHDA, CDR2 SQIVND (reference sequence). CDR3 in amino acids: CASSIEGTSEQFF. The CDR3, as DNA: TGTGCCAGTAGTATAGAGGGGACTAGTGAGCAGTTCTTC.

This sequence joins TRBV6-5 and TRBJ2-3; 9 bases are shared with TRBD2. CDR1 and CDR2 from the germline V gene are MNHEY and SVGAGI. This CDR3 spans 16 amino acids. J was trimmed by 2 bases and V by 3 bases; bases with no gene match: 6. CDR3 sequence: CASSYSSGSFTDTQYF. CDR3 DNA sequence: TGTGCCAGCAGTTATAGTAGCGGGAGTTTCACAGATACGCAGTATTTT.

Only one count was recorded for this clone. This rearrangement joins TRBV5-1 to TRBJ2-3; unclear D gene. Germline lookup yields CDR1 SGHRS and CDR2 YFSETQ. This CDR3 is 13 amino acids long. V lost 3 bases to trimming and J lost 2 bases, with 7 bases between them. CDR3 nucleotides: TGCGCCAGCAGCTCGTCTCTCACAGATACGCAGTATTTT. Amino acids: CASSSSLTDTQYF.

CDR3 residues: CASSLVVGRESVTQYF. CDR3 bases: TGTGCCAGCAGCTTGGTTGTAGGGCGGGAGAGTGTAACGCAGTATTTT. The rearrangement uses TRBV5-6 and TRBJ2-3; 7 bases line up with TRBD2. J lost 9 bases, V lost 0 bases, and 13 bases had no gene match. This CDR3 has 16 residues. From germline, CDR1 is SGHDT and CDR2 YYEEEE.

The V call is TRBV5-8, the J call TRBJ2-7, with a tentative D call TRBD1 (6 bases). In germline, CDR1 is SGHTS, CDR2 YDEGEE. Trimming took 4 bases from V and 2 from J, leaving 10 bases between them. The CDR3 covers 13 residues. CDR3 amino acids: CASSIGTTYEQYF. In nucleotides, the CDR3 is TGTGCCAGCAGCATTGGGACAACCTACGAGCAGTACTTC.

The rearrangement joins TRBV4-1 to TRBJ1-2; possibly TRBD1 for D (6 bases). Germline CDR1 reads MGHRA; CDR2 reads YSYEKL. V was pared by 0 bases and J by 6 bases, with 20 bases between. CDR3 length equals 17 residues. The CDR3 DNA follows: TGCGCCAGCAGCCAAGATCTGGGACGGTGGGGGGGGCATGGCTACACCTTC. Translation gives CASSQDLGRWGGHGYTF.

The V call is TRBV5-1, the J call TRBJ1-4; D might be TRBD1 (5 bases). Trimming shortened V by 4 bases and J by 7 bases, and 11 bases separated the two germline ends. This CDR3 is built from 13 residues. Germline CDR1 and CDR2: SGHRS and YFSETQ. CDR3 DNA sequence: TGCGCCAGCAGCCCCGTCGGGGGTGAAAAACTGTTTTTT. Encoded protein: CASSPVGGEKLFF.

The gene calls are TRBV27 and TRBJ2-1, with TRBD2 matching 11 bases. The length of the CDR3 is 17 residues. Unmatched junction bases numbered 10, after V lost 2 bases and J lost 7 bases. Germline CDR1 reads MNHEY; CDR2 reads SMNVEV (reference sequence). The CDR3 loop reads CASSLRLAGGRLNEQFF. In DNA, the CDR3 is TGTGCCAGCAGTTTAAGGTTAGCGGGAGGGCGGCTTAATGAGCAGTTCTTC.

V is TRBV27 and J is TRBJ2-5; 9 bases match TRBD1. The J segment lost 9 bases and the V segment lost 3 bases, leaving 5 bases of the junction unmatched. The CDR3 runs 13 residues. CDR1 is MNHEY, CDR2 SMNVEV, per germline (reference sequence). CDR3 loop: CASSFGTGTSQYF. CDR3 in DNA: TGTGCCAGCAGTTTTGGGACAGGGACCTCCCAGTACTTC.

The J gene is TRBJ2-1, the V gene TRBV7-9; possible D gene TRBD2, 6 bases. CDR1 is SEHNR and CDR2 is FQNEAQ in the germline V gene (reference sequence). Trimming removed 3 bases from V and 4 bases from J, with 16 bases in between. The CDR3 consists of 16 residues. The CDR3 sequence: CASSLAGTWIYNEQFF. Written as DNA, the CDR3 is TGTGCCAGCAGCTTGGCCGGGACTTGGATTTACAATGAGCAGTTCTTC.